This T cell receptor (beta chain) was recovered during a study of T cells in Graves' hyperthyroidism and ophthalmopathy. V was pared by 6 bases and J by 4 bases, with 18 bases between. Germline values: CDR1 SGHAT, CDR2 FQNNGV. The length of the CDR3 is 15 residues. Amplified TCR beta CDR3 regions derived from RNA transcripts. HTBI primers were used for first-round RT-PCR of the TCR CDR3. TCRdb used MiXCR to reprocess the multiplex PCR reads, holding one entry per CDR3 protein. The table lists roughly 700,000 distinct CDR3 sequences, approximately 40% of them singletons. A few counts support this clonotype. Patients counted as stable if ophthalmopathy did not develop within 18 months. Thyroid ultrasound and orbital computed tomography, with clinical symptoms and serum thyroxine and TRAb, informed diagnoses.

The chain has TRBV11-2 and TRBJ1-2, with D possibly matching TRBD1 (5 bases). The sequence derives from a middle-aged woman with Graves' hyperthyroidism. Sequences were obtained from blood. The CDR3 is CASRNKPGRLYGYTF. CDR3 coding DNA: TGTGCCAGCAGAAACAAGCCGGGACGCCTCTATGGCTACACCTTC. Looking up the rest from reference TRBV11-2 and TRBJ1-2 gives the full variable domain: EAGVAQSPRYKIIEKRQSVAFWCNPISGHATLYWYQQILGQGPKLLIQFQNNGVVDDSQLPKDRFSAERLKGVDSTLKIQPAKLEDSAVYLCASRNKPGRLYGYTFGSGTRLTVV.